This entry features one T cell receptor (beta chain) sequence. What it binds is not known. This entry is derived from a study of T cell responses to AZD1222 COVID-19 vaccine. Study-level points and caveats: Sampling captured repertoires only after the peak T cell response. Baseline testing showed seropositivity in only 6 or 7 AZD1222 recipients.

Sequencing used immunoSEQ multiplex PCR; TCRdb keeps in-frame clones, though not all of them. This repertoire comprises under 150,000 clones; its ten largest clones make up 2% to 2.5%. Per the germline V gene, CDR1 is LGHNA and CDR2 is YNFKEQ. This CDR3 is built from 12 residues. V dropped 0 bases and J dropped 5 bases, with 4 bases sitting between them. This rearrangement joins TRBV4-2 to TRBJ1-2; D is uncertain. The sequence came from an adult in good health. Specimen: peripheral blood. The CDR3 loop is CASSQDRYGYTF. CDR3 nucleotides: TGTGCCAGCAGCCAAGATAGGTATGGCTACACCTTC.